Here is one TCR beta chain with its context. Via MiXCR, TCRdb re-called the 5' RACE reads, giving one row per CDR3 protein. The table lists approximately 330,000 distinct CDR3 sequences, approximately 12% of them singletons. The sample originates from a study of T cells after yellow fever vaccination. This specimen consisted of CD4+ T cells sorted from PBMCs, obtained 15 days after the yellow fever booster vaccination. This receptor was obtained from a man aged 18 to 30 who received the YFV17D yellow fever vaccine.

The CDR3 loop is CRGDQNQVGYGYTF. In nucleotides, the CDR3 is TGCAGGGGGGACCAGAACCAAGTCGGCTATGGCTACACCTTC. J is TRBJ1-2 and V is TRBV20-1; D might be TRBD1 (5 bases). The CDR3 loop spans 14 amino acids. Per the germline V gene, CDR1 is DFQATT and CDR2 is SNEGSKA (reference sequence).